These 23 T cell receptor beta chains share one sample of origin, sequenced in a study of blood T cell repertoires in COVID-19. Profiling relied on immunoSEQ multiplex PCR, and the TCRdb table lists in-frame clones only, not all of them. The profile shows 70,000 to 80,000 clones, around 85% of them singletons. The sample taken for sequencing was peripheral blood. Every receptor here comes from a human donor in a cohort sampled during active COVID-19.

This clone turned up a few times. V and J are TRBV2 and TRBJ2-5, with D maybe TRBD2 (5 bases). Per germline, CDR1 SNHLY and CDR2 FYNNEI. V gave up 4 bases and J gave up 5 bases, with 11 bases separating them. The length of the CDR3 is 13 residues. The CDR3 here is CASSGTSSETQYF. The DNA for the CDR3 is TGTGCCAGCAGTGGTACTAGTAGTGAGACCCAGTACTTC.

The CDR3 loop is CASSPLQGSYEQYF. The DNA of the CDR3 is TGTGCCAGCAGTCCATTACAGGGATCCTACGAGCAGTACTTC. The chain uses TRBV28 and TRBJ2-7; tentative D call: TRBD1 (6 bases). The V and J ends lost 5 bases and 1 base respectively, with 12 bases between them. The CDR3 is 14 amino acids. Germline loops: CDR1 MDHEN, CDR2 SYDVKM. The whole variable domain, remainder taken from reference TRBV28 and TRBJ2-7, is DVKVTQSSRYLVKRTGEKVFLECVQDMDHENMFWYRQDPGLGLRLIYFSYDVKMKEKGDIPEGYSVSREKKERFSLILESASTNQTSMYLCASSPLQGSYEQYFGPGTRLTVT.

The count of this clone is one. This chain uses TRBV9 with TRBJ2-5, with TRBD1 as a possible D gene (6 bases). Trimming removed 4 bases at V and 5 bases at J, with 15 bases between. Germline loops: CDR1 SGDLS, CDR2 YYNGEE. The CDR3 is 14 residues long. CDR3 nucleotide sequence: TGTGCCAGCAGCAACCGACAGGAGAGGGAGACCCAGTACTTC. It is translated as CASSNRQERETQYF.

This chain connects TRBV9 to TRBJ2-5; 8 bases map to TRBD1. Per germline, CDR1 SGDLS and CDR2 YYNGEE. The CDR3 extends over 16 amino acids. Trimming removed 0 bases from V and 5 bases from J; junction bases left unmatched: 9. The DNA of the CDR3 is TGTGCCAGCAGCGTAGCAGGGGGCGCTTTCGGGGAGACCCAGTACTTC. Translating gives CASSVAGGAFGETQYF.

V and J are TRBV7-9 and TRBJ2-7, with 8 bases fitting TRBD1. Germline V gives CDR1 SEHNR, CDR2 FQNEAQ (reference sequence). V lost 4 bases to trimming and J lost 4 bases; unmatched junction nucleotides: 9. This CDR3 comprises 15 residues. The CDR3 loop reads CASSSQGARLYEQYF. The CDR3 coding sequence is TGTGCCAGCAGCTCCCAGGGGGCGCGTCTGTACGAGCAGTACTTC.

The gene calls are TRBV5-4 and TRBJ2-7, with D unclear. The germline gives CDR1 SGHNT, CDR2 YYREEE (reference sequence). Trimming stripped 0 bases from V and 0 bases from J, with 4 bases between. The CDR3 covers 13 residues. The CDR3 sequence is CASSLAHSYEQYF. In nucleotides, the CDR3 is TGTGCCAGCAGCTTGGCCCACTCCTACGAGCAGTACTTC.

The V and J genes are TRBV5-1 and TRBJ2-1; D perhaps matches TRBD2 (6 bases). The CDR3 has 16 amino acids. Germline CDR1 SGHRS, CDR2 YFSETQ. With 3 bases removed from V and 2 bases from J, the gap between germline ends came to 15 bases. CDR3 sequence: CASSSTTGLPYNEQFF. CDR3 in DNA: TGCGCCAGCAGCTCCACGACGGGACTTCCCTACAATGAGCAGTTCTTC.

The CDR3 protein is CASSSTSGSYNEQFF. The DNA for the CDR3 is TGCGCCAGCAGCTCGACTAGCGGGAGTTACAATGAGCAGTTCTTC. The V gene is TRBV5-1, the J gene TRBJ2-1; TRBD2 matches 12 bases. The CDR3 has 15 amino acids. Germline CDR1 SGHRS, CDR2 YFSETQ. V lost 3 bases, J lost 4 bases, and 2 bases stayed unmatched.

The chain recombines TRBV7-8 with TRBJ1-1; the D gene is possibly TRBD1 (5 bases). V lost 5 bases, J lost 1 base, and 17 bases lay in between. Germline V gene data show CDR1 as SGHVS and CDR2 as FQNEAQ. CDR3 length: 16 amino acids. The CDR3 sequence: CASSPRVQGTNTEAFF. DNA of the CDR3: TGTGCCAGCAGCCCTAGGGTTCAGGGCACGAACACTGAAGCTTTCTTT.

The chain joins TRBV29-1 to TRBJ1-5; 8 nucleotides agree with TRBD1. Trimming took 7 bases from V and 3 from J; bases not matched to a gene: 8. CDR3 size: 14 residues. CDR1 is SQVTM, CDR2 ANQGSEA, per germline. This CDR3 reads CSATDRDPNQPQHF. The CDR3 DNA is TGCAGCGCTACGGACAGGGACCCCAATCAGCCCCAGCATTTT. The complete variable domain, with remaining parts taken from reference TRBV29-1 and TRBJ1-5, reads SAVISQKPSRDICQRGTSLTIQCQVDSQVTMMFWYRQQPGQSLTLIATANQGSEATYESGFVIDKFPISRPNLTFSTLTVSNMSPEDSSIYLCSATDRDPNQPQHFGDGTRLSIL.

V gene TRBV7-3 combines with J gene TRBJ2-2; D perhaps matches TRBD2 (7 bases). The V end lost 6 bases, the J end lost 3 bases, and 23 bases lay between the germline ends. Germline CDR1 SGHTA, CDR2 FQGTGA. CDR3 length: 18 amino acids. CDR3 in amino acids: CASRGGRGRGWDTGELFF. In nucleotides, the CDR3 is TGTGCCAGCAGAGGGGGGCGGGGGCGAGGCTGGGACACCGGGGAGCTGTTTTTT. The full variable domain, in which reference TRBV7-3 and TRBJ2-2 provide the parts outside the CDR3, is GAGVSQTPSNKVTEKGKYVELRCDPISGHTALYWYRQSLGQGPEFLIYFQGTGAADDSGLPNDRFFAVRPEGSVSTLKIQRTERGDSAVYLCASRGGRGRGWDTGELFFGEGSRLTVL.

This chain connects TRBV7-2 to TRBJ1-1; TRBD1 might be the D (5 bases). The ends were cut back, 3 bases at V and 1 base at J, with 9 bases in the middle. Looked up from germline, CDR1 is SGHTA and CDR2 is FQGNSA. The CDR3 totals 14 residues. CDR3 nucleotides: TGTGCCAGCAGCTTCGACAGCAAGAACACTGAAGCTTTCTTT. Its protein is CASSFDSKNTEAFF.

This chain joins TRBV28 and TRBJ2-7; the match to TRBD1 covers 10 bases. In germline, CDR1 is MDHEN, CDR2 SYDVKM. V gave up 7 bases and J gave up 7 bases; unmatched junction bases: 13. The CDR3 spans 15 residues. The CDR3 DNA follows: TGTGCCAGCAACATTGGGACAGGGGAGCGACGAGAGCAGTACTTC. This codes for CASNIGTGERREQYF.

The chain uses TRBV4-1 and TRBJ2-5, with 13 nucleotides matching TRBD2. Germline loops: CDR1 MGHRA, CDR2 YSYEKL. The CDR3 is made up of 17 amino acids. The J segment lost 2 bases and the V segment lost 5 bases, leaving 8 bases of the junction unmatched. The CDR3 DNA sequence: TGCGCCAGCAGCTTCTCCGGGACTAGCGGGGAACAAGAGACCCAGTACTTC. Encoded protein: CASSFSGTSGEQETQYF.

The V and J genes are TRBV6-5 and TRBJ2-1, with D possibly matching TRBD2 (7 bases). Germline V gene data show CDR1 as MNHEY and CDR2 as SVGAGI. CDR3 length: 14 residues. With 10 bases removed from V and 4 bases from J, the gap between germline ends came to 17 bases. The CDR3 reads CATRGAGMYNEQFF. In DNA, the CDR3 is TGTGCCACCCGGGGGGCAGGGATGTACAATGAGCAGTTCTTC.

By sample fraction, this clone is medium-sized. V gene TRBV6-1 combines with J gene TRBJ2-3; 11 positions match TRBD2. The germline V gene has CDR1 MNHNS and CDR2 SASEGT. J gave up 1 base and V 0 bases, and 0 bases lay outside the gene matches. The CDR3 loop spans 16 amino acids. In DNA form, the CDR3 reads TGTGCCAGCAGTGAAGCTAGCGGGGGGGGCACAGATACGCAGTATTTT. It yields the protein CASSEASGGGTDTQYF.

The gene calls are TRBV6-6 and TRBJ2-5, with 7 bases that match TRBD1. Germline-derived CDR1 and CDR2 are MNHNY and SVGAGI (reference sequence). V was clipped by 4 bases and J by 2 bases; unmatched bases: 4. This CDR3 region has 14 residues. This chain's CDR3 is CASSFDRAQETQYF. DNA for the CDR3: TGTGCCAGCAGTTTCGACAGGGCTCAAGAGACCCAGTACTTC.

The rearrangement links TRBV7-9 to TRBJ2-6; possible D gene TRBD2, 6 bases. Germline CDR1 reads SEHNR; CDR2 reads FQNEAQ (reference sequence). The CDR3 consists of 18 residues. V was pared by 3 bases and J by 4 bases, with 19 bases between. CDR3 region: CASSFGGNRPAGANVLTF. The CDR3 DNA sequence: TGTGCCAGCAGCTTCGGGGGAAATCGTCCCGCCGGGGCCAACGTCCTGACTTTC. The variable domain in full, with the rest retrieved from reference TRBV7-9 and TRBJ2-6, is DTGVSQNPRHKITKRGQNVTFRCDPISEHNRLYWYRQTLGQGPEFLTYFQNEAQLEKSRLLSDRFSAERPKGSFSTLEIQRTEQGDSAMYLCASSFGGNRPAGANVLTFGAGSRLTVL.

The gene calls are TRBV7-2 and TRBJ1-2; D may be TRBD1 (5 bases). V was trimmed by 7 bases and J by 4 bases, leaving 16 bases between them. The CDR3 extends over 14 amino acids. Germline values: CDR1 SGHTA, CDR2 FQGNSA. The CDR3 here is CASNKGSDTYGYTF. The CDR3 DNA follows: TGTGCCAGCAATAAGGGGTCCGACACCTATGGCTACACCTTC.

The V gene is TRBV2, the J gene TRBJ1-1; D may be TRBD1 (6 bases). The CDR3 has 14 residues. Germline V lookup: CDR1 SNHLY, CDR2 FYNNEI. The germline V and J ends were trimmed by 7 bases and 7 bases, with 19 bases remaining between them. CDR3 in DNA: TGTGCCAGCACGAGAAACAGGGTCCTGGGTGAAGCTTTCTTT. It encodes CASTRNRVLGEAFF. The full variable domain, with the rest looked up from reference TRBV2 and TRBJ1-1, is EPEVTQTPSHQVTQMGQEVILRCVPISNHLYFYWYRQILGQKVEFLVSFYNNEISEKSEIFDDQFSVERPDGSNFTLKIRSTKLEDSAMYFCASTRNRVLGEAFFGQGTRLTVV.

V is TRBV6-4 and J is TRBJ1-1; unclear D gene. This CDR3 is built from 13 residues. Germline CDR1 reads MRHNA; CDR2 reads SNTAGT. Trimming shortened V by 4 bases and J by 1 base, and 7 bases separated the two germline ends. The CDR3 sequence is CASSANPNTEAFF. The CDR3 region has the DNA TGTGCCAGCAGTGCTAATCCGAACACTGAAGCTTTCTTT.

CDR3 DNA: TGTGCCAGCAGCGTAGGGGGGCGCACAGATACGCAGTATTTT. Protein product: CASSVGGRTDTQYF. The chain uses TRBV9 and TRBJ2-3, with TRBD1 as a possible D gene (6 bases). Germline V lookup: CDR1 SGDLS, CDR2 YYNGEE. V lost 0 bases, J lost 1 base, and 6 bases lay in between. The CDR3 totals 14 residues.

The V and J genes are TRBV3-1 (or the pseudogene TRBV3-2) and TRBJ2-1; D call uncertain. The V and J ends lost 5 bases and 10 bases respectively, with 15 bases between them. The CDR3 runs to 13 residues. The germline gives CDR1 LGHDT, CDR2 YNNKEL (reference sequence). The CDR3 reads CASSEGLNQEQFF. CDR3 DNA sequence: TGTGCCAGCAGCGAAGGGTTAAATCAGGAGCAGTTCTTC.